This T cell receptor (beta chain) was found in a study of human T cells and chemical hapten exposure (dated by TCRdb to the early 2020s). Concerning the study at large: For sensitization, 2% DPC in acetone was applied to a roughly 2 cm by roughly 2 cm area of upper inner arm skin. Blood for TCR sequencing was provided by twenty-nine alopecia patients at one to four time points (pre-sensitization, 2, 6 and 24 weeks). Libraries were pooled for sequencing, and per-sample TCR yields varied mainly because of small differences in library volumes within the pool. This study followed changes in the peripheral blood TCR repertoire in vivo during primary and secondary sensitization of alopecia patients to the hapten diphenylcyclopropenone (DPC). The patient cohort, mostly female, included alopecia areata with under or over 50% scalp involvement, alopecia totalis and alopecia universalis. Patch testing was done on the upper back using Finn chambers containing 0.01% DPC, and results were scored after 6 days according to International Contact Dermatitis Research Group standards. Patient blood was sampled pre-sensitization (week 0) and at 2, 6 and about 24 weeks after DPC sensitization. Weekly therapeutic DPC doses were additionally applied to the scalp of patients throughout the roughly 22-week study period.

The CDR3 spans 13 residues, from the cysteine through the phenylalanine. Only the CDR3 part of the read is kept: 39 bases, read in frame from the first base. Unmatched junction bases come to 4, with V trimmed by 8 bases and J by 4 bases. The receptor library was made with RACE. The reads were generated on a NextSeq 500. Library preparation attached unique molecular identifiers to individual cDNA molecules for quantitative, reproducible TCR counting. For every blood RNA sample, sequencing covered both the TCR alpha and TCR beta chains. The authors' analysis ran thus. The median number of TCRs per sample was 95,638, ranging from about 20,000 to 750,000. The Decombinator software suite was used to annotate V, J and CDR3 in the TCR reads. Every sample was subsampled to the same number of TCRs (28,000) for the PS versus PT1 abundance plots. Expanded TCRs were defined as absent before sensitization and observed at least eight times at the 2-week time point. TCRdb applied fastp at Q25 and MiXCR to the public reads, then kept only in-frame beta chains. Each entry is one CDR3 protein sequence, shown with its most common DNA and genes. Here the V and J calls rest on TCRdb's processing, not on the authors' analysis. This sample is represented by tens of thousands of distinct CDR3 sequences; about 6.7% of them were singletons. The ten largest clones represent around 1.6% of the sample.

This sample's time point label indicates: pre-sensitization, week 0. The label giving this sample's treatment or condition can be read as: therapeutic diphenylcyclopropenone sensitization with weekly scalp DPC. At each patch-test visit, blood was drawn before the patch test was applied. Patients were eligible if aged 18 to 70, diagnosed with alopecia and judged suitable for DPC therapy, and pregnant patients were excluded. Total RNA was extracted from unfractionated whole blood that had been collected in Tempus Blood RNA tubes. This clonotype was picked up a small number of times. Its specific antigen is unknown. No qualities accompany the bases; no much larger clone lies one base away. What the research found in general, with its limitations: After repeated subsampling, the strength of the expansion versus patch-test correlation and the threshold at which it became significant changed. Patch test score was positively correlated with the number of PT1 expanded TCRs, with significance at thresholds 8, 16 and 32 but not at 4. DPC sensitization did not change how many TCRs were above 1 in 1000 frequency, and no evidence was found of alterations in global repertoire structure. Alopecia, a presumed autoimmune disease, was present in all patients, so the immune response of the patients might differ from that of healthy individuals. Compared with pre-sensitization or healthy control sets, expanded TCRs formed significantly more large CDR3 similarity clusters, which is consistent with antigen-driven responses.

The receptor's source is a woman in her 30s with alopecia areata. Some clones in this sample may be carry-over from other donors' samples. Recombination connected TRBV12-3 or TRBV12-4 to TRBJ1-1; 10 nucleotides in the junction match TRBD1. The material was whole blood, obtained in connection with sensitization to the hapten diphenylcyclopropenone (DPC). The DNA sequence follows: TGTGCCAGCGGGGGACAGGGGTCCACTGAAGCTTTCTTT. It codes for CASGGQGSTEAFF.